This T cell receptor beta chain is drawn from a study of identifying expanded T cells in peripheral blood. Overall study results and limits: Approximately 2-week clone count variance significantly increased as total template count grew. Technical replicates showed about 1.1 changed clones; roughly two weeks approximately 15; four weeks 19.

Germline trimming cut 5 bases from V and 9 bases from J; bases unmatched to any gene: 12. Germline lookup yields CDR1 PRHDT and CDR2 FYEKMQ (reference sequence). There are 16 residues in the CDR3. Points on this clone: Its matching antigen is unknown.

Collection occurred without any documented infections or immune events in donors. Produced via immunoSEQ multiplex PCR; TCRdb's table is partial and in-frame only. Of about 100,000 clones detected, 88% appear once; the ten largest clones hold just over 5.5%. This rearrangement joins TRBV13 to TRBJ2-1, with 11 bases lining up with TRBD1. What was sequenced was blood. This TCR was sampled from a person aged 18 to 70 in good health. The DNA for the CDR3 is TGTGCCAGCAGCGAGGGGACAGGGGGTCAAGGCTTTGAGCAGTTCTTC. Translated: CASSEGTGGQGFEQFF.